This paragraph reports one TCR beta chain. This specimen comes from a study of control samples from healthy donors and cancer patients. The repertoire was sequenced with immunoSEQ multiplex PCR; TCRdb's copy has only in-frame clones and lacks some. The sample shows approximately 150,000 clones, 75% to 95% of them seen only once. This CDR3 contains 16 residues. CDR1 SGHVS and CDR2 FNYEAQ come from the germline V gene. Trimming pared 1 base from V and 9 bases from J, leaving 19 bases between. This sequence originates from a woman aged 40 to 50 in good health. V and J are TRBV7-6 and TRBJ2-1; D is possibly TRBD2 (6 bases). The sample comprised blood. In DNA, the CDR3 is TGTGCCAGCAGCTTAGAGGTGCGGGGTTTCGGCTTTGAGCAGTTCTTC. Its translation is CASSLEVRGFGFEQFF.